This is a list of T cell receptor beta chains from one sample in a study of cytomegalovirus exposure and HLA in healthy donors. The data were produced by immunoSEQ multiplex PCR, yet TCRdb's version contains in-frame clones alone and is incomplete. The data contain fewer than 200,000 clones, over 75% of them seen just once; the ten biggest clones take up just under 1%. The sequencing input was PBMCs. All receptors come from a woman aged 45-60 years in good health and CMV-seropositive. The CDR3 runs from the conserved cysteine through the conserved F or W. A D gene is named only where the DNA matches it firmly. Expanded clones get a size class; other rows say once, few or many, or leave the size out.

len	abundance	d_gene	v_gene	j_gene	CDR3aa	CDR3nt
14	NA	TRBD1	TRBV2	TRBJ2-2	CASSTGANTGELFF	TGTGCCAGCAGTACAGGGGCGAACACCGGGGAGCTGTTTTTT
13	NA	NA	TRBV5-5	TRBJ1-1	CASALQGHTEAFF	TGTGCCAGCGCCCTTCAGGGGCATACTGAAGCTTTCTTT
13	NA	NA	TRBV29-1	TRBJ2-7	CSVEDSPVPEQYF	TGCAGCGTTGAAGATTCCCCCGTTCCCGAGCAGTACTTC
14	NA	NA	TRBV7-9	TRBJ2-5	CASSLLGGQETQYF	TGTGCCAGCAGCTTACTCGGGGGCCAAGAGACCCAGTACTTC
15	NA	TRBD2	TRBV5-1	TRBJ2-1	CASSSTAGAYNEQFF	TGCGCCAGCAGCAGCACGGCGGGGGCCTACAATGAGCAGTTCTTC
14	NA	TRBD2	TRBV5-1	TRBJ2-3	CASRSSGPGDTQYF	TGCGCCAGCAGGTCTAGCGGGCCGGGGGATACGCAGTATTTT
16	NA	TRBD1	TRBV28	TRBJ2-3	CASSAPGTGTVDTQYF	TGTGCCAGCAGTGCACCCGGGACAGGGACGGTAGATACGCAGTATTTT
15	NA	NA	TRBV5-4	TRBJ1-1	CASSSRQDLNTEAFF	TGTGCCAGCAGCTCACGACAGGATCTGAACACTGAAGCTTTCTTT
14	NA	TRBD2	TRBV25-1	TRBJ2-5	CASSEFQGGETQYF	TGTGCCAGCAGTGAATTTCAGGGAGGGGAGACCCAGTACTTC
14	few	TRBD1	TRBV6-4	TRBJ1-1	CASSETGGFTEAFF	TGTGCCAGCAGTGAAACAGGGGGCTTCACTGAAGCTTTCTTT
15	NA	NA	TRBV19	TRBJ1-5	CASSSVLWYNQPQHF	TGTGCCAGTAGTTCGGTGTTATGGTACAATCAGCCCCAGCATTTT
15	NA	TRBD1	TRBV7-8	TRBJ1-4	CASSPRDSTNEKLFF	TGTGCCAGCAGCCCAAGGGACAGTACTAATGAAAAACTGTTTTTT
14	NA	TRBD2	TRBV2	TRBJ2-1	CASKGLAGANEQFF	TGTGCCAGCAAGGGACTAGCGGGGGCCAATGAGCAGTTCTTC
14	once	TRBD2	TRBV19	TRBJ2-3	CASKPLAGEDTQYF	TGTGCCAGTAAACCCCTAGCGGGAGAAGATACGCAGTATTTT
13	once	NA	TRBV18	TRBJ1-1	CASSVDLNTEAFF	TGTGCCAGCTCCGTGGACTTGAACACTGAAGCTTTCTTT
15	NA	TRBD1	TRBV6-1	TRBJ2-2	CASRPGTGGHGELFF	TGTGCCAGCAGACCCGGCACAGGGGGCCACGGGGAGCTGTTTTTT
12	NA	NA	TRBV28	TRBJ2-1	CASSLRQGEQFF	TGTGCCAGCAGTTTAAGGCAGGGAGAGCAGTTCTTC
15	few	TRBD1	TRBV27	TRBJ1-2	CASSFLRQGRGGYTF	TGTGCCAGCAGTTTTTTGAGACAGGGCAGGGGTGGCTACACCTTC
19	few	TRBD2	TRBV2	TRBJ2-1	CASSVEREGRGGSYNEQFF	TGTGCCAGCAGTGTCGAGCGGGAGGGCCGGGGTGGCTCCTACAATGAGCAGTTCTTC
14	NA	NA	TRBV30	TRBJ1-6	CAWSVAGGGSPLHF	TGTGCCTGGAGTGTTGCGGGGGGCGGTTCACCCCTCCACTTT
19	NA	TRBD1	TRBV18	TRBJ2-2	CASSPETARGPLNTGELFF	TGTGCCAGCTCACCGGAGACTGCAAGGGGGCCCCTAAACACCGGGGAGCTGTTTTTT
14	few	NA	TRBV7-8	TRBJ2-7	CASSLEVADYEQYF	TGTGCCAGCAGCTTAGAGGTAGCGGACTACGAGCAGTACTTC
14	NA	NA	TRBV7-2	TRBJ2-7	CASSLGPGDYEQYF	TGTGCCAGCAGCTTAGGTCCGGGTGACTACGAGCAGTACTTC
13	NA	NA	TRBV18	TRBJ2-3	CASSPPTPYTQYF	TGTGCCAGCTCACCACCGACTCCGTATACGCAGTATTTT
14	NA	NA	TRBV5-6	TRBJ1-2	CASSFTGGNYGYTF	TGTGCCAGCAGCTTTACAGGAGGGAACTATGGCTACACCTTC
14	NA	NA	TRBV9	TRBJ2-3	CASSVGSGQDTQYF	TGTGCCAGCAGCGTAGGTTCAGGGCAAGATACGCAGTATTTT